This T cell receptor (beta chain) originates from a study of blood T cell repertoires in COVID-19. The CDR3 covers 16 residues. J gave up 4 bases and V 3 bases, and 11 bases lay outside the gene matches. Germline loops: CDR1 SEHNR, CDR2 FQNEAQ (reference sequence). Profiling relied on immunoSEQ multiplex PCR, and the TCRdb table lists in-frame clones only, not all of them. The data hold some 250,000 clones, with about 83% observed a single time. This chain connects TRBV7-9 to TRBJ2-7; 8 nucleotides match TRBD2. The sequenced sample was peripheral blood. The origin of this receptor is a man of 80 years or more with acute or convalescent COVID-19. The CDR3 here is CASSFGLGSGAYEQYF. The CDR3 DNA follows: TGTGCCAGCAGCTTCGGACTCGGTAGCGGGGCATACGAGCAGTACTTC.